This passage covers 23 T cell receptor beta chains from one sample sequenced in a study of response to subunit inactivated influenza vaccine. Each CDR3 protein is one row after TCRdb ran MiXCR on the RT-PCR reads. Of roughly 570,000 distinct CDR3 sequences in the sample, 13% were seen once. The sample here was PBMCs from blood, taken roughly 6 weeks after vaccination. All receptors derive from a man aged 45 to 65 who received an inactivated influenza vaccine.

The J gene is TRBJ2-1, the V gene TRBV27; TRBD2 matches at 8 bases. The CDR3 has 17 amino acids. The ends lost 3 bases at V and 7 bases at J; junction bases unmatched: 14. Germline V gene sequence: CDR1 MNHEY, CDR2 SMNVEV (reference sequence). CDR3: CASSLKRGSGGLNEQFF. CDR3 nucleotides: TGTGCCAGCAGTTTGAAACGAGGAAGCGGGGGACTAAATGAGCAGTTCTTC.

Details on this clonotype: This may be a read error: a much more frequent sequence differs by one nucleotide. The chain has TRBV7-2 and TRBJ2-5; 12 bases map to TRBD2. Unmatched junction bases numbered 8, after V lost 5 bases and J lost 7 bases. CDR1 is SGHTA and CDR2 is FQGNSA in the germline V gene. The CDR3 is made up of 15 amino acids. Written as DNA, the CDR3 is TGTGCCAGCAGCACTCTAGCGGGAGGGCCGAGGACCCAGTACTTC. Residues: CASSTLAGGPRTQYF.

This rearrangement joins TRBV7-2 to TRBJ2-7; 10 nucleotides line up with TRBD2. This CDR3 spans 16 amino acids. The trim removed 5 bases at V and 4 bases at J, leaving 11 bases unmatched. Germline V lookup: CDR1 SGHTA, CDR2 FQGNSA. The CDR3 spells CASSTRTSGRPYEQYF. The CDR3 region has the DNA TGTGCCAGCAGCACCCGGACTAGCGGAAGACCTTACGAGCAGTACTTC.

This rearrangement joins TRBV10-2 to TRBJ1-1, with TRBD1 matching over 7 bases. The trim removed 6 bases at V and 5 bases at J, leaving 3 bases unmatched. The CDR3 loop spans 12 amino acids. Looked up from germline, CDR1 is WSHSY and CDR2 is SAAADI. CDR3 in DNA: TGCGCCAGCAGACGACAGGGAACTGAAGCTTTCTTT. This encodes CASRRQGTEAFF.

Concerning this clonotype itself: One end of the junction is discordant with germline, which a read error may explain. V gene TRBV7-9 combines with J gene TRBJ2-7; 8 bases fit TRBD1. Germline loops: CDR1 SEHNR, CDR2 FQNEAQ (reference sequence). The CDR3 is 15 amino acids. CDR3 DNA: TGTGCCAGCATCTTAGAGGCGGGACAGGACTACGAGCAGTACTTC. Amino acid sequence: CASILEAGQDYEQYF.

There are many counts of this clonotype. The V call is TRBV5-5, the J call TRBJ2-3; D possibly matches TRBD1 or TRBD2 (5 bases each). The CDR3 contains 16 residues. CDR1 is SGHKS, CDR2 YYEKEE, per germline (reference sequence). Trimming removed 1 base from V and 0 bases from J, with 12 bases in between. The CDR3 spells CASSLLPGPSTDTQYF. CDR3 coding DNA: TGTGCCAGCAGCTTGTTGCCGGGGCCTAGCACAGATACGCAGTATTTT.

This clonotype has more than one count but fewer than ten. The chain links TRBV7-9 to TRBJ2-5; 7 bases are shared with TRBD1. The length of the CDR3 is 16 residues. Looked up from germline, CDR1 is SEHNR and CDR2 is FQNEAQ (reference sequence). With 5 bases clipped from V and 2 bases from J, the junction kept 11 bases outside the gene matches. The CDR3 loop reads CASSAMLRQGQETQYF. The CDR3 DNA sequence: TGTGCCAGCAGCGCGATGCTGAGACAGGGTCAAGAGACCCAGTACTTC. The complete variable domain, with remaining parts taken from reference TRBV7-9 and TRBJ2-5, reads DTGVSQNPRHKITKRGQNVTFRCDPISEHNRLYWYRQTLGQGPEFLTYFQNEAQLEKSRLLSDRFSAERPKGSFSTLEIQRTEQGDSAMYLCASSAMLRQGQETQYFGPGTRLLVL.

This clonotype has a handful of counts. The chain employs TRBV7-6 and TRBJ2-3; 7 bases are shared with TRBD2. V lost 1 base to trimming and J lost 5 bases; unmatched junction nucleotides: 6. The CDR3 sequence is 15 residues long. Germline V gene lookup returns CDR1 SGHVS and CDR2 FNYEAQ. This CDR3 is CASSLGLAVIDTQYF. The DNA of the CDR3 is TGTGCCAGCAGCTTAGGTCTAGCGGTAATAGATACGCAGTATTTT.

V is TRBV13 and J is TRBJ2-7; 10 bases are a match to TRBD1. Germline CDR1 and CDR2: PRHDT and FYEKMQ (reference sequence). CDR3 length: 14 amino acids. Losses at the gene ends were 5 bases for V and 2 bases for J; bases not matched to a gene: 3. CDR3 DNA sequence: TGTGCCAGCAGCGGGACAGGGGCCACCTACGAGCAGTACTTC. It translates to CASSGTGATYEQYF.

In its sample, this clonotype was seen a few times. The V gene is TRBV7-6, the J gene TRBJ2-3; D is unresolved. Germline V gene lookup returns CDR1 SGHVS and CDR2 FNYEAQ. This CDR3 has 19 amino acids. Trimming shortened V by 0 bases and J by 2 bases, and 21 bases separated the two germline ends. This chain's CDR3 is CASSLARLGAYLPTDTQYF. The CDR3 DNA reads as TGTGCCAGCAGCTTAGCGCGGCTTGGAGCTTACCTCCCCACAGATACGCAGTATTTT. The full variable domain, completed using reference TRBV7-6 and TRBJ2-3, is GAGVSQSPRYKVTKRGQDVALRCDPISGHVSLYWYRQALGQGPEFLTYFNYEAQQDKSGLPNDRFSAERPEGSISTLTIQRTEQRDSAMYRCASSLARLGAYLPTDTQYFGPGTRLTVL.

V usage is TRBV12-3 or TRBV12-4 and J usage is TRBJ2-1; D assignment may be TRBD1 or TRBD2 (5 bases each). There are 17 residues in the CDR3. Trimming removed 10 bases from V and 8 bases from J, with 30 bases in between. The DNA for the CDR3 is TGTGCCATCTGTTTCGACCTTCAGGGACGAGGGGTCCATGAGCAGTTCTTC. It yields the protein CAICFDLQGRGVHEQFF.

This clonotype was seen repeatedly, ten times or more. This chain connects TRBV6-1 to TRBJ2-3, with 10 bases aligning to TRBD1. This CDR3 is built from 18 residues. V dropped 6 bases and J dropped 0; count of bases not matched to a gene: 12. Looked up from germline, CDR1 is MNHNS and CDR2 is SASEGT. CDR3 nucleotides: TGTGCCAGCAGGACAGGGGGCCTGTCTAGCGGTAGCACAGATACGCAGTATTTT. It encodes CASRTGGLSSGSTDTQYF.

The chain combines TRBV12-3 or TRBV12-4 with TRBJ2-3; possible D gene TRBD1, 6 bases. This CDR3 has 14 residues. V was trimmed by 3 bases and J by 4 bases, leaving 11 bases between them. The CDR3 loop is CASSFGAGADTQYF. The CDR3, as DNA: TGTGCCAGCAGTTTTGGGGCAGGGGCAGATACGCAGTATTTT.

This sequence joins TRBV5-1 and TRBJ2-2; D uncertain. The germline gives CDR1 SGHRS, CDR2 YFSETQ. The V gene lost 0 bases and the J gene lost 3 bases, with 6 bases spanning the gap. CDR3 size: 14 residues. CDR3 DNA: TGCGCCAGCAGCTTGGAACTTTACACCGGGGAGCTGTTTTTT. Its translation: CASSLELYTGELFF.

The rearrangement joins TRBV12-3 or TRBV12-4 to TRBJ1-5; D ambiguous. V lost 1 base and J lost 2, with 6 bases in between. This CDR3 contains 14 residues. The CDR3 sequence is CASSLGARNQPQHF. The CDR3 DNA is TGTGCCAGCAGTTTAGGGGCTCGCAATCAGCCCCAGCATTTT.

This clonotype turned up a few times. The chain combines TRBV5-1 with TRBJ2-3; the D is unclear. V was clipped by 1 base and J by 0 bases, with 6 bases between them. Germline V lookup: CDR1 SGHRS, CDR2 YFSETQ. The CDR3 is 14 residues long. CDR3 amino acids: CASSLMASTDTQYF. For the CDR3, the DNA is TGCGCCAGCAGCTTGATGGCTAGCACAGATACGCAGTATTTT.

The rearrangement uses TRBV6-2 or TRBV6-3 and TRBJ2-3, with 11 positions matching TRBD2. V shed 0 bases, J shed 5 bases, and the junction held 7 bases outside the gene matches. Germline assignment: CDR1 MNHEY and CDR2 SVGEGT. The CDR3 totals 17 residues. The CDR3 reads CASSYSLAGGPRDTQYF. The CDR3 DNA reads as TGTGCCAGCAGTTACTCGTTAGCGGGAGGGCCCAGAGATACGCAGTATTTT.

J is TRBJ2-1 and V is TRBV29-1, with TRBD1 as a possible D gene (5 bases). The germline V gene has CDR1 SQVTM and CDR2 ANQGSEA. V lost 8 bases, J lost 8 bases, and 13 bases lay in between. CDR3 length: 11 amino acids. In nucleotides, the CDR3 is TGCAGCCCAATCAGGGTTCATGAGCAGTTCTTC. Protein product: CSPIRVHEQFF.

The chain recombines TRBV20-1 with TRBJ2-1, with 10 positions matching TRBD2. CDR1 and CDR2 (germline): DFQATT, SNEGSKA (reference sequence). V trimming: 3 bases; J trimming: 3 bases; junction bases outside the gene matches: 2. The CDR3 sequence is 14 residues long. CDR3 residues: CSARTSGLYNEQFF. DNA of the CDR3: TGCAGTGCTAGGACTAGCGGGCTCTACAATGAGCAGTTCTTC.

This clonotype was recorded a few times. The V and J genes are TRBV3-1 and TRBJ2-7, with 8 nucleotides matching TRBD1. Germline V gene sequence: CDR1 LGHDT, CDR2 YNNKEL (reference sequence). V trimming: 8 bases; J trimming: 7 bases; junction bases outside the gene matches: 7. The CDR3 has 12 residues. CDR3 residues: CASSQGAGEQYF. In nucleotides, the CDR3 is TGTGCCAGCTCTCAGGGGGCGGGAGAGCAGTACTTC.

This clonotype was counted only a few times. The genes are TRBV5-5 and TRBJ2-7, with 7 bases lining up with TRBD1. Germline V gene lookup returns CDR1 SGHKS and CDR2 YYEKEE (reference sequence). J gave up 2 bases and V 4 bases, and 6 bases lay outside the gene matches. The CDR3 sequence is 14 residues long. The CDR3, as DNA: TGTGCCAGCAGCATTCGGGACAGTACCTACGAGCAGTACTTC. It encodes CASSIRDSTYEQYF.

This clonotype has just a few counts. The chain employs TRBV12-3 or TRBV12-4 and TRBJ1-2; the D is unclear. The CDR3 contains 12 residues. The germline V and J ends were trimmed by 5 bases and 8 bases, with 12 bases remaining between them. CDR3 sequence (DNA): TGTGCCAGCAGTACCGGATTCCGAGGCTACACCTTC. Residues: CASSTGFRGYTF.

This clonotype was recorded a few times. CDR3 region: CASSLVPDRYQETQYF. The CDR3 nucleotides are TGTGCCAGCAGCTTAGTCCCGGACAGGTACCAAGAGACCCAGTACTTC. The gene calls are TRBV11-2 and TRBJ2-5; 7 bases are shared with TRBD1. The junction had 5 bases not matched to a gene; V was cut back by 1 base and J by 0 bases. Germline CDR1 SGHAT, CDR2 FQNNGV. CDR3 length equals 16 residues.